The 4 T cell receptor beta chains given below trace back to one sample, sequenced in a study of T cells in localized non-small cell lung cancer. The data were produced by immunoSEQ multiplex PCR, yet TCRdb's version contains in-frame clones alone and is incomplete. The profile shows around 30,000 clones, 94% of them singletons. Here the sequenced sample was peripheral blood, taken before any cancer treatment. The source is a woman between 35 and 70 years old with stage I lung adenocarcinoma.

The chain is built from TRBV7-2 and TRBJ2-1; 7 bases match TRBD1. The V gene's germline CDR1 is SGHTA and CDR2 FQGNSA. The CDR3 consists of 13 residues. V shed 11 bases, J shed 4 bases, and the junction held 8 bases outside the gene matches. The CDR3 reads CASTGTAYNEQFF. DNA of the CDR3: TGTGCCTCGACCGGGACAGCATACAATGAGCAGTTCTTC.

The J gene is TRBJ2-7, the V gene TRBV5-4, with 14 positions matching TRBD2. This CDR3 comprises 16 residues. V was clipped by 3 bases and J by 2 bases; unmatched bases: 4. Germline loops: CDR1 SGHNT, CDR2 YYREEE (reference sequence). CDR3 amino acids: CASSSKTSGRAYEQYF. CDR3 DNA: TGTGCCAGCAGCTCAAAGACTAGCGGGAGGGCCTACGAGCAGTACTTC. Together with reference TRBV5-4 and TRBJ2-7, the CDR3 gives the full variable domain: ETGVTQSPTHLIKTRGQQVTLRCSSQSGHNTVSWYQQALGQGPQFIFQYYREEENGRGNFPPRFSGLQFPNYSSELNVNALELDDSALYLCASSSKTSGRAYEQYFGPGTRLTVT.

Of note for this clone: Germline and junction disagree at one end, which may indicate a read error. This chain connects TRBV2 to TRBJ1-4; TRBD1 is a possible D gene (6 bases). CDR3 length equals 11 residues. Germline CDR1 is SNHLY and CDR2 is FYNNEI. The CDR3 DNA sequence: TGTGCCAGCAGTGAATTTTCAGGGGCCCTATTT. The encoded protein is CASSEFSGALF.

CDR3 protein: CASSLLWRDNTEAFF. Written as DNA, the CDR3 is TGTGCCAGCAGCTTATTATGGAGGGATAACACTGAAGCTTTCTTT. The rearrangement joins TRBV11-2 to TRBJ1-1; D unresolved. Germline V gives CDR1 SGHAT, CDR2 FQNNGV. This CDR3 is 15 amino acids long. V gave up 2 bases and J gave up 2 bases, with 12 bases separating them. Variable domain in full (rest from reference TRBV11-2 and TRBJ1-1): EAGVAQSPRYKIIEKRQSVAFWCNPISGHATLYWYQQILGQGPKLLIQFQNNGVVDDSQLPKDRFSAERLKGVDSTLKIQPAKLEDSAVYLCASSLLWRDNTEAFFGQGTRLTVV.